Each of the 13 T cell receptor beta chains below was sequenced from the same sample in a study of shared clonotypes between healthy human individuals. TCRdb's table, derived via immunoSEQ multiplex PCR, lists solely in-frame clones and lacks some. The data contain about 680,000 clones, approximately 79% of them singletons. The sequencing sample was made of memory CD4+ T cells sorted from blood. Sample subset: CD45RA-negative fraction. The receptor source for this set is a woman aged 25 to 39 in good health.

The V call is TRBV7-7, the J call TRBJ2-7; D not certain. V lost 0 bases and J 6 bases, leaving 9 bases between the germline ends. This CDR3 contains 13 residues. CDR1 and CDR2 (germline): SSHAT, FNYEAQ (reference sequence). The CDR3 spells CASSLASESEQYF. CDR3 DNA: TGTGCCAGCAGCTTAGCCAGCGAGTCCGAGCAGTACTTC.

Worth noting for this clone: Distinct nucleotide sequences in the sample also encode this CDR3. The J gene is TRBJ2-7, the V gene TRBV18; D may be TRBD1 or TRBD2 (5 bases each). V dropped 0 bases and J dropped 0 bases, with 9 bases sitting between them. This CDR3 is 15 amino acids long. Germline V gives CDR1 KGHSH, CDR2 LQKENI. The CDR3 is CASSPPGVGSYEQYF. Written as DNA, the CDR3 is TGTGCCAGCTCACCACCGGGGGTGGGCTCCTACGAGCAGTACTTC.

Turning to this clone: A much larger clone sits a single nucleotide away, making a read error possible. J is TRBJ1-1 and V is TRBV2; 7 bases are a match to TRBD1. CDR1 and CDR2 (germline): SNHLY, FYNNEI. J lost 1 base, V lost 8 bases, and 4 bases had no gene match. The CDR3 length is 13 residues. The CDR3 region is CASAGTENTEAFF. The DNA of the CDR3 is TGTGCCAGCGCCGGGACAGAGAACACTGAAGCTTTCTTT.

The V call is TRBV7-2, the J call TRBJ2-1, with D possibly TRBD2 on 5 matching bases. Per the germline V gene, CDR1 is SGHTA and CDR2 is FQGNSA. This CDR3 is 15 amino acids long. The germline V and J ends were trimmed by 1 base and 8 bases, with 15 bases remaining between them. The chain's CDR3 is CASSLVTLVVDEQFF. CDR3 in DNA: TGTGCCAGCAGCTTAGTAACACTAGTGGTCGATGAGCAGTTCTTC.

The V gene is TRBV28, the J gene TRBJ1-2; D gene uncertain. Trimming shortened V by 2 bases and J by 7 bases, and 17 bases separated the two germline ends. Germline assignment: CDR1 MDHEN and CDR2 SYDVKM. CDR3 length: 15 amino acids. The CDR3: CASSLSRLGIFGYTF. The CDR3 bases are TGTGCCAGCAGTTTAAGTAGGTTGGGGATCTTTGGCTACACCTTC.

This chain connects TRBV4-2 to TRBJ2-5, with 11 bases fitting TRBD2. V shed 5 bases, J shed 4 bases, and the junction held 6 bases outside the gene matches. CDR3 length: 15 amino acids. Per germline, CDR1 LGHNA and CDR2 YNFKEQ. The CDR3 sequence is CASSSPGLAGETQYF. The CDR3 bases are TGTGCCAGCAGCTCCCCTGGACTAGCGGGAGAGACCCAGTACTTC.

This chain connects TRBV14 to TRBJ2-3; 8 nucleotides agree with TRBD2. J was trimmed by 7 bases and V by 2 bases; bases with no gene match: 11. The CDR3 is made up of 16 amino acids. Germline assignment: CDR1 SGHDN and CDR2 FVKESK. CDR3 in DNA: TGTGCCAGCAGCCAATGGAGCGGGAGCCGAATTAATACGCAGTATTTT. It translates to CASSQWSGSRINTQYF.

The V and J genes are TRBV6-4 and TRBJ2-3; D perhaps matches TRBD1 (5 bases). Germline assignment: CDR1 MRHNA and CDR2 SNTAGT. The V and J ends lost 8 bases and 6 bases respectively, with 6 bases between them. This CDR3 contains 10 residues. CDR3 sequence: CASGADTQYF. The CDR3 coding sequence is TGTGCCAGCGGGGCGGATACGCAGTATTTT.

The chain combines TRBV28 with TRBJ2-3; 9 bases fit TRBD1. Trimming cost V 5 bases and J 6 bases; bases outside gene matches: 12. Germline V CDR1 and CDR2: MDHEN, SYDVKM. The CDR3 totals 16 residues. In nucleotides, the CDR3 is TGTGCCAGCAGTCTCCCAGGGACAGGGATTTCCGATACGCAGTATTTT. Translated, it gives CASSLPGTGISDTQYF.

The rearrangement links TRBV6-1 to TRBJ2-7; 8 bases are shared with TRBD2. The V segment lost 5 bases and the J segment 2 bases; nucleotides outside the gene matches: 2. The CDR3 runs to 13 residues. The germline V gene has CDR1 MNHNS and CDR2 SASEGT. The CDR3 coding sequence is TGTGCCAGCAGTTCCGGGAGGGCCTACGAGCAGTACTTC. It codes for CASSSGRAYEQYF.

The CDR3 sequence is CATSTGNTGELFF. The CDR3 DNA follows: TGTGCCACCTCGACCGGGAACACCGGGGAGCTGTTTTTT. V gene TRBV7-8 combines with J gene TRBJ2-2; D not certain. Per germline, CDR1 SGHVS and CDR2 FQNEAQ. CDR3 size: 13 residues. Trimming removed 10 bases at V and 1 base at J, with 10 bases between. Full variable domain (remainder filled in from reference TRBV7-8 and TRBJ2-2): GAGVSQSPRYKVAKRGQDVALRCDPISGHVSLFWYQQALGQGPEFLTYFQNEAQLDKSGLPSDRFFAERPEGSVSTLKIQRTQQEDSAVYLCATSTGNTGELFFGEGSRLTVL.

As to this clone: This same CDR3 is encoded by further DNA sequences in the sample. The chain's CDR3 is CASSLVGGGYGYTF. CDR3 bases: TGTGCCAGCAGCTTGGTAGGTGGTGGCTATGGCTACACCTTC. This chain links TRBV5-6 with TRBJ1-2; D remains ambiguous. The germline V gene has CDR1 SGHDT and CDR2 YYEEEE. There are 14 residues in the CDR3. The V gene lost 0 bases and the J gene lost 4 bases, with 10 bases spanning the gap.

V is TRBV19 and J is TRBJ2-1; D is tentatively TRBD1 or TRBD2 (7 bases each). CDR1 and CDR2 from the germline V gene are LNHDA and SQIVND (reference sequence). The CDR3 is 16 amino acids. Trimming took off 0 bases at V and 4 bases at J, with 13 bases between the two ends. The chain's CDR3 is CASSIEAQGGYNEQFF. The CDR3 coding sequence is TGTGCCAGTAGTATAGAAGCCCAGGGGGGGTACAATGAGCAGTTCTTC. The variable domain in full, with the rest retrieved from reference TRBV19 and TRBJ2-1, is DGGITQSPKYLFRKEGQNVTLSCEQNLNHDAMYWYRQDPGQGLRLIYYSQIVNDFQKGDIAEGYSVSREKKESFPLTVTSAQKNPTAFYLCASSIEAQGGYNEQFFGPGTRLTVL.